This T cell receptor beta chain was captured by sequencing in a study of cytomegalovirus exposure and HLA in healthy donors. Study-wide results and limits: Many donors shared some public TCRs, even though most TCR sequences were rare. The study listed roughly 160 cytomegalovirus-associated TCR beta chains. According to a subsequent analysis, TCR clusters from the first cohort were inclined to appear together in the 120 validation repertoires.

Measured with immunoSEQ multiplex PCR; TCRdb has only the in-frame clones, and not every one. The data contain roughly 120,000 clones, 80% to 90% of them singletons. Germline CDR1 MNHEY, CDR2 SMNVEV (reference sequence). Between the trimmed V and J ends, which lost 3 bases and 6 bases, there was a span of 11 bases. The CDR3 is 13 amino acids. Details on this clone: As yet, its antigen is unknown.

V and J are TRBV27 and TRBJ1-1; D is ambiguous. This receptor was identified in a man aged 18 to 35 in good health and CMV-seropositive. The sequencing input was PBMCs. CDR3 DNA: TGTGCCAGCAGTTTCGGAGGGCCGGCTGAAGCTTTCTTT. It yields the protein CASSFGGPAEAFF.